The rows below give T cell receptor beta chains drawn from one sample of a study of identical twins. From the 5' RACE reads, TCRdb called clonotypes with MiXCR, one entry per CDR3 protein. Of 200,000 to 250,000 distinct CDR3 sequences in the sample, 7.5% were seen once. This sample also belongs to another study, concerning yellow fever vaccine responses in identical twins.

Sequencing was performed on memory (CD45RO+) T cells sorted from blood. The receptors were sampled from a woman younger than 35 in good health. CDR3s include the opening cysteine and the closing phenylalanine or tryptophan. The order of the fields is V gene, J gene, clone size, D gene, CDR3 length, CDR3 DNA, CDR3 protein. D genes are given only for firm matches. Clone size, where shown, is once, few, many, or a class for clones that have expanded.

V: TRBV5-1
J: TRBJ2-3
size: many
D: TRBD2
length: 17
DNA: TGCGCCAGCAGCTTGGTAGTTGGACTAGCGGCCACAGATACGCAGTATTTT
CDR3: CASSLVVGLAATDTQYF

V: TRBV12-5
J: TRBJ2-2
size: .
D: TRBD1
length: 17
DNA: TGTGCTAGTGGTTTGGTTTTGCGACAGGGGATCTCCGGGGAGCTGTTTTTT
CDR3: CASGLVLRQGISGELFF

V: TRBV27
J: TRBJ2-7
size: few
D: TRBD1
length: 15
DNA: TGTGCCAGCAGTTTTCAGGGGGCTAACCCCTACGAGCAGTACTTC
CDR3: CASSFQGANPYEQYF

V: TRBV4-2
J: TRBJ1-6
size: many
D: .
length: 16
DNA: TGTGCCAGCAGCCAAGATGCCACACCTTCTAATTCACCCCTCCACTTT
CDR3: CASSQDATPSNSPLHF

V: TRBV5-1
J: TRBJ2-3
size: many
D: TRBD2
length: 16
DNA: TGCGCCAGCACCTCCATTGGGCGGGAGGCTGCAGATACGCAGTATTTT
CDR3: CASTSIGREAADTQYF

V: TRBV15
J: TRBJ1-1
size: .
D: .
length: 15
DNA: TGTGCCACCAGCAGAGAGCGGGGGCGGAACACTGAAGCTTTCTTT
CDR3: CATSRERGRNTEAFF

V: TRBV18
J: TRBJ2-7
size: .
D: .
length: 14
DNA: TGTGCCAGCTCACCTTTACAGGACTCCTACGAGCAGTACTTC
CDR3: CASSPLQDSYEQYF

V: TRBV20-1
J: TRBJ2-1
size: many
D: TRBD2
length: 15
DNA: TGCAGTGCTAACCTACTAGCGGGGGGCTACAATGAGCAGTTCTTC
CDR3: CSANLLAGGYNEQFF

V: TRBV30
J: TRBJ2-5
size: .
D: .
length: 12
DNA: TGTGCCTGGAGTGGCCTCACGGAGACCCAGTACTTC
CDR3: CAWSGLTETQYF

V: TRBV7-9
J: TRBJ2-3
size: many
D: .
length: 12
DNA: TGTGCCAGCAGCCCGCTGCAGGATACGCAGTATTTT
CDR3: CASSPLQDTQYF

V: TRBV5-1
J: TRBJ1-1
size: few
D: .
length: 15
DNA: TGCGCCAGCAGCTTGGAGGTAGGGACGGGGACTGAAGCTTTCTTT
CDR3: CASSLEVGTGTEAFF

V: TRBV10-3
J: TRBJ2-1
size: many
D: .
length: 14
DNA: TGTGCCATCAAGGCGCAGAGCTCCTACAATGAGCAGTTCTTC
CDR3: CAIKAQSSYNEQFF

V: TRBV7-2
J: TRBJ1-5
size: many
D: .
length: 14
DNA: TGTGCCAGCAGCCCAGGGGTGGGGGATCAGCCCCAGCATTTT
CDR3: CASSPGVGDQPQHF

V: TRBV15
J: TRBJ2-3
size: few
D: .
length: 14
DNA: TGTGCCTCAAGGGGAGGACTATCCACAGATACGCAGTATTTT
CDR3: CASRGGLSTDTQYF

V: TRBV7-9
J: TRBJ2-2
size: .
D: TRBD2
length: 16
DNA: TGTGCCAGCAGCTTATCCCTAGCGGTGAACACCGGGGAGCTGTTTTTT
CDR3: CASSLSLAVNTGELFF

V: TRBV10-3
J: TRBJ2-1
size: many
D: .
length: 15
DNA: TGTGCCATCAGTGAGCGCCAGAGCTCCTACAATGAGCAGTTCTTC
CDR3: CAISERQSSYNEQFF

V: TRBV12-3/TRBV12-4
J: TRBJ1-5
size: many
D: .
length: 15
DNA: TGTGCCAGCAGTTTTAGCCAGTTGGGCAATCAGCCCCAGCATTTT
CDR3: CASSFSQLGNQPQHF

V: TRBV7-8
J: TRBJ1-2
size: .
D: TRBD1
length: 15
DNA: TGTGCCAGCAGCTTATCCGGGACAGACGGCTATGGCTACACCTTC
CDR3: CASSLSGTDGYGYTF

V: TRBV5-1
J: TRBJ2-5
size: many
D: .
length: 14
DNA: TGCGCCAGCAGCTTTTCGGGGGGCGAGGAGACCCAGTACTTC
CDR3: CASSFSGGEETQYF

V: TRBV7-8
J: TRBJ1-1
size: many
D: .
length: 12
DNA: TGTGCCAGCAGCTTAACTCGGGCTGAAGCTTTCTTT
CDR3: CASSLTRAEAFF

V: TRBV5-6
J: TRBJ2-3
size: few
D: .
length: 16
DNA: TGTGCCAGCAGCTTGGGAGGCGGGACTAGCACAGATACGCAGTATTTT
CDR3: CASSLGGGTSTDTQYF

V: TRBV12-3/TRBV12-4
J: TRBJ2-5
size: few
D: .
length: 12
DNA: TGTGCCAGCAGAACAGGGAGGGAGACCCAGTACTTC
CDR3: CASRTGRETQYF

V: TRBV3-1
J: TRBJ2-7
size: many
D: .
length: 13
DNA: TGTGCCAGCAGCCACTCAGGGGCGAACGAGCAGTACTTC
CDR3: CASSHSGANEQYF

V: TRBV11-2
J: TRBJ1-2
size: .
D: .
length: 15
DNA: TGTGCCAGCAGTTTGCAGGTTGGGGTGTCAGATGGCTACACCTTC
CDR3: CASSLQVGVSDGYTF

V: TRBV3-1
J: TRBJ1-4
size: few
D: .
length: 15
DNA: TGTGCCAGCAGCCTCGGAGGAGGTGCCAATGAAAAACTGTTTTTT
CDR3: CASSLGGGANEKLFF

V: TRBV7-8
J: TRBJ1-2
size: few
D: TRBD1
length: 14
DNA: TGTGCCAGCAGCCAAAAGGGACAGGGTTCTGGCTACACCTTC
CDR3: CASSQKGQGSGYTF

V: TRBV5-1
J: TRBJ2-1
size: many
D: TRBD2
length: 18
DNA: TGCGCCAGCAGCATCGGACTAGCGGCTTTACCACTCTACAATGAGCAGTTCTTC
CDR3: CASSIGLAALPLYNEQFF

V: TRBV11-2
J: TRBJ1-1
size: many
D: .
length: 15
DNA: TGTGCCAGCAGCTTAGTAGGGGGGGTGAACACTGAAGCTTTCTTT
CDR3: CASSLVGGVNTEAFF

V: TRBV28
J: TRBJ1-5
size: few
D: .
length: 14
DNA: TGTGCCAGCAGTTTACCGGACCGATATCAGCCCCAGCATTTT
CDR3: CASSLPDRYQPQHF

V: TRBV25-1
J: TRBJ2-3
size: .
D: .
length: 14
DNA: TGTGCCAGCAGTGAATCCGAGAGGACAGATACGCAGTATTTT
CDR3: CASSESERTDTQYF

V: TRBV3-1
J: TRBJ2-5
size: few
D: .
length: 12
DNA: TGTGCCAGCAGCCAAGCTCAAGAGACCCAGTACTTC
CDR3: CASSQAQETQYF

V: TRBV7-3
J: TRBJ2-1
size: few
D: .
length: 15
DNA: TGTGCCAGCAGCCTTACTAAAGACATTAACAATGAGCAGTTCTTC
CDR3: CASSLTKDINNEQFF

V: TRBV6-4
J: TRBJ2-3
size: many
D: TRBD2
length: 16
DNA: TGTGCCAGCAGTGACTCGACTAGCGGGGGGGCAGATACGCAGTATTTT
CDR3: CASSDSTSGGADTQYF

V: TRBV7-6
J: TRBJ1-1
size: many
D: .
length: 13
DNA: TGTGCCAGCAGCTTAAGGGAAAACACTGAAGCTTTCTTT
CDR3: CASSLRENTEAFF

V: TRBV5-1
J: TRBJ2-7
size: .
D: TRBD1
length: 16
DNA: TGCGCCAGCAGCTTGGAGTTGTGGACAGGGGTCCACGAGCAGTACTTC
CDR3: CASSLELWTGVHEQYF

V: TRBV5-1
J: TRBJ1-2
size: few
D: .
length: 15
DNA: TGCGCCAGCAGCGCCGGACGGACAGCTAACTATGGCTACACCTTC
CDR3: CASSAGRTANYGYTF

V: TRBV4-2
J: TRBJ2-1
size: .
D: TRBD2
length: 15
DNA: TGTGCCAGCAGCCAAGATGCGGGGGGCCACAATGAGCAGTTCTTC
CDR3: CASSQDAGGHNEQFF

V: TRBV20-1
J: TRBJ2-7
size: .
D: TRBD2
length: 13
DNA: TGCAGTGCTGACCTCGGGCGGGAGGACGAGCAGTACTTC
CDR3: CSADLGREDEQYF

V: TRBV28
J: TRBJ1-6
size: many
D: TRBD1
length: 16
DNA: TGTGCCAGCAGCAGAGACAGGGGGGATTATAATTCACCCCTCCACTTT
CDR3: CASSRDRGDYNSPLHF

V: TRBV20-1
J: TRBJ1-1
size: many
D: .
length: 16
DNA: TGCAGTGCTAGAGCTCCTATTGTTTTGTTCCAGTCGCCGGCTTTCTTT
CDR3: CSARAPIVLFQSPAFF

V: TRBV25-1
J: TRBJ2-7
size: .
D: TRBD1
length: 16
DNA: TGTGCCAGCAGTGATACCGACAGGGGGAGGAGGTACGAGCAGTACTTC
CDR3: CASSDTDRGRRYEQYF